This passage covers 8 T cell receptor beta chains from one sample sequenced in a study of tumor-infiltrating lymphocytes in primary liver carcinoma. Each 20-30 mg portion of unsorted bulk tissue served as the source for co-extraction of RNA and DNA. The authors made TCR beta cDNA from around 500 ng total RNA with a constant-region primer. Three rounds of nested multiplex PCR with slightly modified ARM-PCR produced TCR beta libraries. Investigators reported that the first two PCR rounds, at 10 to 11 cycles each, used TRBV1-TRBV30 forward primers with a C-beta reverse primer. TCRdb reanalysed the multiplex PCR reads using MiXCR and keeps one entry per CDR3 protein. The data contain tens of thousands of distinct CDR3 sequences, over 60% of them seen just once; the ten biggest clones take up around 38%. The sequenced material came from liver tumor tissue from sampling region 4. Subset denoted: tumor region T4, right-lateral pole. All receptors come from a man aged 40-55 years with primary liver carcinoma and hepatitis B virus infection.

The V and J genes are TRBV7-2 and TRBJ2-3; 7 nucleotides line up with TRBD2. From germline, CDR1 is SGHTA and CDR2 FQGNSA. V trimming: 4 bases; J trimming: 5 bases; junction bases outside the gene matches: 6. The CDR3 has 14 amino acids. CDR3 sequence reads: CASSSQRGGDTQYF. In DNA form, the CDR3 reads TGTGCCAGCAGCTCCCAGCGGGGTGGAGATACGCAGTATTTT.

As for this clonotype: A much larger clonotype is one base distant, so this may be a read error. The rearrangement joins TRBV2 to TRBJ2-5; D may be TRBD2 (5 bases). The germline CDR1 and CDR2 sequences are SNHLY and FYNNEI. This CDR3 region has 12 residues. CDR3 nucleotide sequence: TGTGCCAGCACGGGCTGGGGAGAGACCAAGTACTTC. Protein: CASTGWGETKYF.

Concerning this clonotype: The final CDR3 position lacks the conserved phenylalanine or tryptophan, pointing to a likely read error. The chain recombines TRBV4-1 with TRBJ2-1; no clear D. Trimming stripped 4 bases from V and 5 bases from J, with 15 bases between. The germline V gene has CDR1 MGHRA and CDR2 YSYEKL. CDR3 size: 15 residues. The CDR3 reads CASSPLGNNNNEQFH. CDR3 bases: TGCGCCAGCAGCCCGCTTGGTAACAACAACAATGAGCAGTTCCAC.

In the case of this clonotype: An end of the junction differs from the germline gene, which may be a read error. The genes are TRBV12-3 or TRBV12-4 and TRBJ2-5; D is ambiguous. The CDR3 has 13 residues. CDR3 region: CASSPTCLETQYF. CDR3 nucleotides: TGTGCCAGCAGCCCGACGTGTCTGGAGACCCAATACTTC.

With regard to this clonotype: This CDR3 fails to terminate in the conserved phenylalanine or tryptophan, so it likely reflects a read error. The chain uses TRBV12-3 or TRBV12-4 and TRBJ2-4, with a possible D match to TRBD1 (5 bases). CDR3 length: 18 amino acids. Trimming pared 10 bases from V and 0 bases from J, leaving 25 bases between. The CDR3 protein is CAISLWGGADIAKNIQYI. The CDR3 DNA is TGTGCCATTAGTTTATGGGGTGGGGCGGACATAGCCAAAAACATTCAGTACATC.

This clonotype has more than one count but fewer than ten. The rearrangement joins TRBV4-1 to TRBJ1-5; D is uncertain. Germline V gene lookup returns CDR1 MGHRA and CDR2 YSYEKL. The ends were cut back, 0 bases at V and 3 bases at J, with 18 bases in the middle. The CDR3 consists of 18 residues. The CDR3 DNA is TGCGCCAGCAGCCAAGAGGTGTCGAGATCACTACTCAATCAGCCCCAGCATTTT. Translation gives CASSQEVSRSLLNQPQHF.

With respect to this clonotype: Likely a read error: the CDR3 ends without its conserved phenylalanine or tryptophan. V gene TRBV12-3 or TRBV12-4 combines with J gene TRBJ2-1, with a weak D call TRBD2 (5 bases). The V and J ends lost 8 bases and 6 bases respectively, with 14 bases between them. The CDR3 extends over 13 amino acids. The CDR3, as DNA: TGTGCCAGCCAATTTGTCGGAGGCAATGAGCAGTTCTCT. It yields the protein CASQFVGGNEQFS.

On this clonotype: The junction differs from germline at one of its ends, possibly a read error. V is TRBV4-2 and J is TRBJ2-3; D is perhaps TRBD2 (6 bases). The CDR3 length is 15 residues. Per the germline V gene, CDR1 is LGHNA and CDR2 is YNFKEQ. The CDR3 here is CASGQDFREEGTQYF. In nucleotides, the CDR3 is TGTGCCAGCGGCCAAGATTTCAGGGAGGAAGGTACGCAGTATTTT.